A single sample is the source of the 10 T cell receptor beta chains below, sequenced in a study of T cell responses to AZD1222 COVID-19 vaccine. Assay: immunoSEQ multiplex PCR; the TCRdb copy retains only in-frame clones and omits some. Here the sample spans around 270,000 clones, around 93% being singletons. Sample: peripheral blood, taken 28 days after the second AZD1222 dose. The receptor source for this set is an adult who received the AZD1222 COVID-19 vaccine.

The chain uses TRBV7-9 and TRBJ2-7, with D maybe TRBD1 (5 bases). The ends were cut back, 6 bases at V and 2 bases at J, with 17 bases in the middle. This CDR3 contains 15 residues. Germline assignment: CDR1 SEHNR and CDR2 FQNEAQ (reference sequence). This CDR3 reads CASRDTLDVPYEQYF. The CDR3 DNA is TGTGCCAGCAGGGACACCCTGGACGTCCCCTACGAGCAGTACTTC.

The CDR3 region has the DNA TGTGCCAGCAGTGGATTTTTGAACACTGAAGCTTTCTTT. It translates to CASSGFLNTEAFF. This rearrangement joins TRBV28 to TRBJ1-1; unclear D gene. This CDR3 is 13 amino acids long. Trimming stripped 5 bases from V and 0 bases from J, with 7 bases between. Germline CDR1 is MDHEN and CDR2 is SYDVKM.

This chain joins TRBV27 and TRBJ2-1, with D possibly being TRBD1 or TRBD2 (5 bases each). The CDR3 covers 16 residues. Germline values: CDR1 MNHEY, CDR2 SMNVEV (reference sequence). The V and J ends lost 5 bases and 8 bases respectively, with 22 bases between them. The CDR3: CASSPPGSYRWDEQFF. The DNA of the CDR3 is TGTGCCAGCAGTCCCCCAGGGAGCTACCGGTGGGATGAGCAGTTCTTC.

This rearrangement joins TRBV12-3 or TRBV12-4 to TRBJ2-7; 7 nucleotides align to TRBD1. V lost 5 bases, J lost 3 bases, and 4 bases stayed unmatched. The CDR3 runs to 13 residues. In nucleotides, the CDR3 is TGTGCCAGCAGTCCTGCAGGGGGCTACGAGCAGTACTTC. Amino acids: CASSPAGGYEQYF.

The J gene is TRBJ2-2, the V gene TRBV5-1; 8 bases line up with TRBD1. The CDR3 has 15 residues. Germline trimming cut 4 bases from V and 4 bases from J; bases unmatched to any gene: 6. CDR1 SGHRS and CDR2 YFSETQ come from the germline V gene. The CDR3 loop is CASSPDRASTGELFF. DNA for the CDR3: TGCGCCAGCAGCCCGGACAGGGCTAGCACCGGGGAGCTGTTTTTT.

The rearrangement links TRBV24-1 to TRBJ2-3; the match to TRBD2 covers 11 bases. The CDR3 has 17 amino acids. Germline CDR1 and CDR2: KGHDR and SFDVKD. Trimming took 4 bases from V and 5 from J; bases not matched to a gene: 10. The CDR3 DNA reads TGTGCCACCAGTGACCAAACTAGCGGGAGTTGGAAAGATACGCAGTATTTT. Its protein is CATSDQTSGSWKDTQYF.

This chain connects TRBV7-7 to TRBJ2-3; no clear D. The V end was cut by 3 bases, the J end by 0 bases, with 10 bases between. This CDR3 contains 15 residues. Germline-derived CDR1 and CDR2 are SSHAT and FNYEAQ (reference sequence). CDR3 sequence (DNA): TGTGCCAGCAGCTTCGGATCTTCTAGCACAGATACGCAGTATTTT. This translates into CASSFGSSSTDTQYF.

The count of this clone is one. The chain uses TRBV29-1 and TRBJ2-3; 7 positions agree with TRBD2. The length of the CDR3 is 14 residues. In germline, CDR1 is SQVTM, CDR2 ANQGSEA. CDR3 in DNA: TGCGCCGGGAGGAAGTACCCGGGGCCAGATACGCAGTATTTT. It encodes CAGRKYPGPDTQYF.

The rearrangement uses TRBV13 and TRBJ2-2; 7 nucleotides agree with TRBD1. Germline-derived CDR1 and CDR2 are PRHDT and FYEKMQ (reference sequence). The CDR3 sequence is 16 residues long. V lost 5 bases, J lost 0 bases, and 6 bases stayed unmatched. The CDR3 here is CASSTRTGANTGELFF. CDR3 DNA sequence: TGTGCCAGCAGCACCCGGACAGGCGCGAACACCGGGGAGCTGTTTTTT.

This clone appeared a single time. The chain uses TRBV28 and TRBJ1-1; 12 nucleotides line up with TRBD1. This CDR3 comprises 17 residues. V dropped 2 bases and J dropped 11; count of bases not matched to a gene: 15. The germline CDR1 and CDR2 sequences are MDHEN and SYDVKM. CDR3 coding DNA: TGTGCCAGCAGTTTACCGGGACAGGGGGCTCAAAGACTGGGCGCTTTCTTT. Translating gives CASSLPGQGAQRLGAFF.